This T cell receptor beta chain is drawn from a study of T cells in Graves' hyperthyroidism and ophthalmopathy. Template material for amplifying TCR beta CDR3 regions consisted of RNA transcripts. Using the HTBI primer set, a first-round RT-PCR was run on the TCR CDR3. Using its own MiXCR run on the multiplex PCR reads, TCRdb lists one record per CDR3 protein. The data show roughly 500,000 distinct CDR3 sequences, with more than 11% seen just once and less than 6% held by the top ten. A few counts support this clonotype. V was shortened by 6 bases and J by 4 bases, with 12 bases between the two germline ends. Germline V gene sequence: CDR1 LNHDA, CDR2 SQIVND (reference sequence). This CDR3 is 13 amino acids long. At first hyperthyroidism diagnosis, before any ophthalmopathy symptoms, the blood sample was collected.

This sequence originates from a woman between 25 and 40 years old with Graves' hyperthyroidism that later progressed to Graves' ophthalmopathy. This chain joins TRBV19 and TRBJ1-2; D is unresolved. Sequencing was carried out using blood. The CDR3 DNA follows: TGTGCCAGTAGCCTCAGACAAGTCTATGGCTACACCTTC. The encoded protein is CASSLRQVYGYTF.